The T cell receptor (beta chain) described here comes from a study of blood T cell repertoires in COVID-19. Study overall: Samples of COVID-19 (acute and convalescent) were obtained from the United States, Italy and Spain. In each case, the material was cDNA or gDNA derived from T cells, B-cell-depleted T cells, or PBMCs.

Concerning this clone itself: Compared with germline, one end of the junction differs, possibly owing to a read error.

Original processing methods: Amplification of reference gene primers was used by the study to estimate nucleated cell counts. The table came from immunoSEQ multiplex PCR; TCRdb's copy has only in-frame clones and leaves some out. For V, J and clone size, that table is used; D and trimming come from the DNA. Counted here are about 70,000 clones, 87% occurring once; the ten biggest clones make up under 6.5%. Germline V gene data show CDR1 as ENHRY and CDR2 as SYGVKD. The CDR3 consists of 17 residues. J is TRBJ1-1 and V is TRBV10-3; 7 bases fit TRBD1. The clonotype originates from a man aged 45 to 65 with active COVID-19. What was sequenced was peripheral blood. The chain's CDR3 is CAISESEGAGKNAEAFF. DNA for the CDR3: TGTGCCATCAGTGAGTCCGAGGGGGCTGGGAAGAACGCTGAAGCTTTCTTT.